This TCR beta chain is drawn from a study of cytomegalovirus exposure and HLA in healthy donors. The study's findings and limits: The records held CMV serostatus as the only immune exposure information. In a later analysis, across HLA loci, associated TCR counts were highest for DRB1, lowest for HLA-C.

The PCR employed 60 Vbeta primers together with 13 Jbeta primers. Clones were sequenced by immunoSEQ multiplex PCR, and TCRdb holds only the in-frame ones, with some missing. The sample includes hundreds of thousands of clones, roughly four fifths seen only once; the top ten take 0.58%. Germline V gene data show CDR1 as LNHDA and CDR2 as SQIVND (reference sequence). Trimming shortened V by 8 bases and J by 5 bases, and 6 bases separated the two germline ends. This CDR3 contains 10 residues. As concerns this clone: What it recognizes is unknown.

This receptor was obtained from a woman aged 40 to 49 in good health and CMV-seronegative. The sequencing sample was made of PBMCs. The V and J genes are TRBV19 and TRBJ2-5; weak D call: TRBD2 (6 bases). The CDR3 DNA follows: TGTGCCAGTGGGGGGGAGACCCAGTACTTC. This encodes CASGGETQYF.